The source of this TCR beta chain is a study of blood T cell repertoires in COVID-19. In the study overall: The United States, Italy and Spain provided the acute and convalescent COVID-19 samples. Sample material is recorded as cDNA or gDNA derived from T cells, B-cell-depleted T cells, or PBMCs.

Per the study methods: Nucleated cell counts were estimated from reference gene primer amplification. Data came from immunoSEQ multiplex PCR; TCRdb stores just in-frame clones and leaves some out. For V, J and clone size, that table is used; D and trimming come from the DNA. The sample holds about 200,000 clones, about nine tenths seen once. Germline V gene lookup returns CDR1 MNHEY and CDR2 SMNVEV (reference sequence). There are 12 residues in the CDR3. V lost 5 bases and J lost 5; bases outside the gene matches: 0. This receptor was identified in a man older than 75 with acute or convalescent COVID-19. V and J are TRBV27 and TRBJ2-3; 8 nucleotides align to TRBD2. The sequenced sample was peripheral blood. CDR3 protein: CASSRGGDTQYF. Here the CDR3 DNA reads TGTGCCAGCAGTCGGGGGGGAGATACGCAGTATTTT.